This TCR beta chain was found in a study of early T cells in non-severe SARS-CoV-2 infection. Across the study: Bulk RNA taken from unsorted whole blood was sequenced, leaving chains unpaired.

Broader study findings: The study's VDJdb matching favored anti-spike CD8 responses and missed private and CD4 specificities.

Each cDNA molecule carried a unique molecular identifier. TCRdb reprocessed the 5' RACE reads with MiXCR, giving one entry per CDR3 protein. The data show roughly 45,000 distinct CDR3 sequences, with 12% seen just once and about 8.9% held by the top ten. This clonotype was detected many times. Antigen unknown. V was clipped by 4 bases and J by 0 bases, with 16 bases between them. CDR3 length equals 16 residues. From germline, CDR1 is SGHRS and CDR2 YFSETQ. The sample consisted of whole blood. This clonotype originated in an adult who was a healthcare worker with PCR-confirmed SARS-CoV-2 infection or an uninfected control (not recorded which). The J gene is TRBJ1-1, the V gene TRBV5-1; a weak D match, TRBD1 (5 bases). The CDR3 protein is CASSPGHRNMNTEAFF. The CDR3 DNA follows: TGCGCCAGCAGCCCAGGACACCGAAATATGAACACTGAAGCTTTCTTT.